This T cell receptor beta chain was recorded in a study of neurological immune-mediated disorders. With 10-nucleotide random UMIs included, cDNA was synthesized by 5'RACE. Each CDR3 protein is one row after TCRdb ran MiXCR on the 5' RACE reads. The sample records some 71,000 distinct CDR3 sequences, roughly 10% being singletons. Time point given: longitudinal time-point 1 (baseline). It was from 2 million PBMCs stored at -80 C that the unsorted libraries were obtained. Germline V gene data show CDR1 as ENHRY and CDR2 as SYGVKD. This CDR3 contains 13 residues. V lost 2 bases and J 0 bases, leaving 2 bases between the germline ends. This clonotype was picked up many times.

The receptor's source is a man aged 30-40 years in good health. The V gene is TRBV10-3, the J gene TRBJ2-1; no firm D call. Sequenced input: PBMCs. CDR3 in DNA: TGTGCCATCAGTGAGAGCTCCTACAATGAGCAGTTCTTC. Amino acid sequence: CAISESSYNEQFF.